One TCR beta chain is described in this entry. Its antigen has not been determined. No base quality values were provided; no much bigger clone lies one nucleotide off. This sample is part of a study of low-dose radiotherapy and immunotherapy resistance in tumors (dated by TCRdb to 2021 to 2024). Looking at the study overall: Patients in Cohort 1 were given 0.5 Gy per fraction every 2 weeks, and the prescribed total PTV dose was 6.5 Gy. For Cohort 2, the dose was 1 Gy per fraction given every two weeks, adding up to 13 Gy in total across 26 weeks. Patients were given nivolumab as a 240 mg flat dose every two weeks and ipilimumab at 1 mg/kg every six weeks, with both drugs delivered intravenously. Cyclophosphamide 200 mg/m2 was administered intravenously every two weeks, one day before each radiation and immunotherapy administration. Starting on cycle 1 day 1, patients took 300 mg of aspirin by mouth once a day for four cycles. Randomization of trial participants into treatment groups was not performed. Eight patients were included in the translational analysis: three from the first dose cohort and the first five from the second dose cohort.

TCRdb shows the sequencer as Illumina HiSeq 2500. First-strand cDNA was synthesized using Superscript III and a set of TRAV- and TRBV-specific primers, so that both TCRalpha and TCRbeta chains were covered. TCRs were amplified with Phusion for roughly 20 PCR cycles using a constant-region primer together with the adapter attached to the V primers. Amplification of the isolated mRNA was done with the MessageAmp II aRNA Amplification Kit, which involved an approximately 15-hour in vitro transcription at 37 degrees C. mRNA for TCR sequencing was isolated with the Dynabeads mRNA DIRECT Purification Kit. Indexed Illumina adapters were added in a second roughly 25-cycle Phusion PCR, and the resulting products were purified with AMPure XP beads. The study's own analysis went as follows. Custom Perl scripts were used to pool TCR sequences that encoded the same protein, to remove out-of-frame sequences, and to calculate the abundance of each clonotype. The analysis excluded TCR sequences that were supported by just one read. The metrics used to describe the repertoires included Shannon entropy, Gini index, clonality, richness, and the frequency of TCRs shared between repertoires. The public reads were quality trimmed at Q25 with fastp and then assembled into clones with MiXCR by TCRdb, keeping productive beta chains. CDR3 protein duplicates are merged, each entry listing the most common genes and DNA. For this entry, the V and J calls and clone size follow TCRdb and not the study's own pipeline. This sample has tens of thousands of distinct CDR3 sequences in its table, and 20% to 30% of those were observed once. The top ten clonotypes cover 9.5% to 13% of the sample.

Sample time point, as interpreted from the label and publication: after trial treatment. Sample treatment or condition, as interpreted from the label and publication: LDRT plus nivolumab, ipilimumab, low-dose cyclophosphamide and aspirin (RACIN trial). The donors came from RACIN, which was a single-arm phase I dose-escalation trial that paired nivolumab and ipilimumab with aspirin, low-dose cyclophosphamide and low-dose radiotherapy. To be eligible, a patient needed to have an advanced solid tumor that was TIL-negative. This sequence originates from a male donor with prostate cancer. The sequencing used PBMCs, collected after low-dose radiotherapy plus immunotherapy.

The sequenced DNA is TGTGCCAGCAGCTTACTGACTAGCGTGACGGGGGCCAACGTCCTGACTTTC. Translated, it reads CASSLLTSVTGANVLTF. Here the chain combines TRBV7-9 and TRBJ2-6, with 8 middle bases fitting TRBD2. Germline trimming amounts to 2 bases on V and 4 bases on J, with 7 as the count of junction bases outside the gene matches. CDR3 length: 17 amino acids, cysteine to phenylalanine. The DNA shown is the 51-base CDR3, in frame from base 1. In the germline V gene (reference sequence), CDR1 corresponds to SEHNR and CDR2 to FQNEAQ.